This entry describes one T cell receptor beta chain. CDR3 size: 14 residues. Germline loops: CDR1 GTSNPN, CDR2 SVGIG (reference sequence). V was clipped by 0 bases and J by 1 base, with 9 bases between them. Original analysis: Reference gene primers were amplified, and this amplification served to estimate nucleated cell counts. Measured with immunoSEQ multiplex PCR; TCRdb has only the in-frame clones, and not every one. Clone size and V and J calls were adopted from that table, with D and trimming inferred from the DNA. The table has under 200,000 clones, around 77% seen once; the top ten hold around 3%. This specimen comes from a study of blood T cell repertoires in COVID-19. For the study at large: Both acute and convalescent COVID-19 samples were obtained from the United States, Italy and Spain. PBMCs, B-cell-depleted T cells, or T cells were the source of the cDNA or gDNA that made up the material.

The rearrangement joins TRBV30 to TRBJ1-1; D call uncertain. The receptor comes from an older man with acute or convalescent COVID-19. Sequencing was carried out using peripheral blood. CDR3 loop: CAWSVHAQNTEAFF. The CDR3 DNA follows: TGTGCCTGGAGTGTACACGCACAGAACACTGAAGCTTTCTTT.